One sample yielded the 5 T cell receptor beta chains listed below, sequenced in a study of blood T cell repertoires in COVID-19. The method was immunoSEQ multiplex PCR; TCRdb's version includes in-frame clones alone and lacks a portion of them. The profile shows some 220,000 clones, roughly 85% of them singletons. Sequences were obtained from peripheral blood. These receptor sequences come from a woman in her 70s with COVID-19, enrolled during active disease.

The rearrangement uses TRBV7-2 and TRBJ1-5; D is undetermined. Deletions cut 2 bases from V and 0 bases from J, with 11 bases between. The V gene's germline CDR1 is SGHTA and CDR2 FQGNSA. This CDR3 is 16 amino acids long. The CDR3 is CASSLFPGNSNQPQHF. The CDR3 DNA reads as TGTGCCAGCAGCTTATTTCCGGGGAATAGCAATCAGCCCCAGCATTTT. Full variable domain (outside the CDR3, taken from reference TRBV7-2 and TRBJ1-5): GAGVSQSPSNKVTEKGKDVELRCDPISGHTALYWYRQSLGQGLEFLIYFQGNSAPDKSGLPSDRFSAERTGGSVSTLTIQRTQQEDSAVYLCASSLFPGNSNQPQHFGDGTRLSIL.

This CDR3 reads CASSLDYLYEQYF. In nucleotides, the CDR3 is TGCGCCAGCAGCTTGGACTACTTATACGAGCAGTACTTC. The chain is built from TRBV5-1 and TRBJ2-7; D gene ambiguous. In germline, CDR1 is SGHRS, CDR2 YFSETQ. The CDR3 is made up of 13 amino acids. Trimming stripped 0 bases from V and 4 bases from J, with 8 bases between.

In the case of this clone: The same CDR3 can be traced to other DNA sequences in this sample. The chain joins TRBV2 to TRBJ1-2; 9 bases fit TRBD1. CDR3 length: 13 amino acids. The trim removed 6 bases at V and 2 bases at J, leaving 1 base unmatched. From germline, CDR1 is SNHLY and CDR2 FYNNEI. The CDR3 protein is CASRGQGNYGYTF. CDR3 DNA sequence: TGTGCCAGCAGAGGACAGGGGAACTATGGCTACACCTTC.

The gene calls are TRBV7-2 and TRBJ2-2; 12 bases agree with TRBD2. Germline assignment: CDR1 SGHTA and CDR2 FQGNSA. V was clipped by 3 bases and J by 4 bases; unmatched bases: 9. The CDR3 contains 18 residues. The CDR3 loop is CASSFPGLAGPGTGELFF. The CDR3 nucleotides are TGTGCCAGCAGCTTTCCGGGACTAGCGGGCCCGGGCACCGGGGAGCTGTTTTTT.

The chain is built from TRBV30 and TRBJ1-2; a weak D match, TRBD1 (6 bases). The V end lost 3 bases, the J end lost 4 bases, and 18 bases lay between the germline ends. The germline gives CDR1 GTSNPN, CDR2 SVGIG (reference sequence). CDR3 length: 15 amino acids. CDR3 DNA: TGTGCCTGGAGCGAACCGGGACAACTCCCCTATGGCTACACCTTC. It codes for CAWSEPGQLPYGYTF. The full variable domain, completed using reference TRBV30 and TRBJ1-2, is SQTIHQWPATLVQPVGSPLSLECTVEGTSNPNLYWYRQAAGRGLQLLFYSVGIGQISSEVPQNLSASRPQDRQFILSSKKLLLSDSGFYLCAWSEPGQLPYGYTFGSGTRLTVV.